This TCR beta chain derives from a study of T cell changes during pregnancy in multiple sclerosis. With V trimmed by 4 bases and J by 0 bases, 1 base remained unmatched. The CDR3 length is 15 residues. Germline values: CDR1 KGHSH, CDR2 LQKENI. Clones were read by immunoSEQ multiplex PCR, and TCRdb kept only the in-frame ones, dropping some. The sample has some 87,000 clones, over 85% seen once; the top ten hold around 0.2%. This chain connects TRBV18 to TRBJ1-5; 9 bases line up with TRBD1. The TCR sequence derives from a female donor with multiple sclerosis, enrolled in a pregnancy study. This specimen was CD4+ T cells from peripheral blood mononuclear cells, taken before pregnancy. The CDR3 here is CASSLQGASNQPQHF. CDR3 sequence (DNA): TGTGCCAGCTCACTACAGGGGGCTAGCAATCAGCCCCAGCATTTT. The whole variable domain, filled in from reference TRBV18 and TRBJ1-5, reads NAGVMQNPRHLVRRRGQEARLRCSPMKGHSHVYWYRQLPEEGLKFMVYLQKENIIDESGMPKERFSAEFPKEGPSILRIQQVVRGDSAAYFCASSLQGASNQPQHFGDGTRLSIL.